A single T cell receptor (beta chain) is shown here with its context. The data belong to a study of type 1 and type 2 diabetes patients. Trimming cost V 5 bases and J 0 bases, with 4 bases left between them. The CDR3 runs to 13 residues. From germline, CDR1 is LGHNA and CDR2 YSLEER. PCR was run on genomic DNA. Multiplex PCR with 30 forward and 13 reverse primers amplified the TCR beta CDR3. Using its own MiXCR run on the multiplex PCR reads, TCRdb lists one record per CDR3 protein. The profile shows about 250,000 distinct CDR3 sequences, roughly 48% of them singletons. This sequence joins TRBV4-3 and TRBJ2-2; D ambiguous. The sample comprised peripheral blood mononuclear cells (PBMCs). The receptor was isolated from a man aged 18 to 30 with type 2 diabetes. Here the CDR3 DNA reads TGCGCCAGCAGCTCCCCGAACACCGGGGAGCTGTTTTTT. Amino acid sequence: CASSSPNTGELFF.